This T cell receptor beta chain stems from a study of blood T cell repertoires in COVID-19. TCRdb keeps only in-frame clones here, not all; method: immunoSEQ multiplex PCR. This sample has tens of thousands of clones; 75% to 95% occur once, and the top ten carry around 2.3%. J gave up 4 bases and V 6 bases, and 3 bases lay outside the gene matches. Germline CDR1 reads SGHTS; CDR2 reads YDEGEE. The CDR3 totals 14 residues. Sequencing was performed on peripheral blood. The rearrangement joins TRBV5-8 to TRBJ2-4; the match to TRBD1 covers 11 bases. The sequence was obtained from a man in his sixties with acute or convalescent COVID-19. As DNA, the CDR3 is TGTGCCAGCAACAGGGACAGGGGGAAAAACATTCAGTACTTC. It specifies CASNRDRGKNIQYF.